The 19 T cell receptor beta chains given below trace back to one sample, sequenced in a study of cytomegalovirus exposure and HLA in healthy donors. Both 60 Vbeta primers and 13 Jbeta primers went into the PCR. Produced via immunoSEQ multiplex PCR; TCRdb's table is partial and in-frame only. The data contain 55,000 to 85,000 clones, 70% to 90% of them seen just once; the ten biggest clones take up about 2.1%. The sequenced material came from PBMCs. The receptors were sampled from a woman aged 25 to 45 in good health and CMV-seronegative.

The CDR3 loop is CASSSRYSGMGEQFF. CDR3 nucleotide sequence: TGTGCCAGCAGCTCCCGTTATAGCGGGATGGGTGAGCAGTTCTTC. V is TRBV9 and J is TRBJ2-1; 8 nucleotides line up with TRBD2. V lost 4 bases and J lost 9; bases outside the gene matches: 12. Per the germline V gene, CDR1 is SGDLS and CDR2 is YYNGEE. The CDR3 consists of 15 residues.

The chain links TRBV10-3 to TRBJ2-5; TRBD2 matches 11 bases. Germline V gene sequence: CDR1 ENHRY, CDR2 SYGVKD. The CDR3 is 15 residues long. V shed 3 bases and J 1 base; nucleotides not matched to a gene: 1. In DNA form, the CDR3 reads TGTGCCATCAGTGATAGCGGGAGGGCCCAAGAGACCCAGTACTTC. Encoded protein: CAISDSGRAQETQYF.

The DNA for the CDR3 is TGTGCCAGCAGCTTAGTAAACAGCGGGTTTGAGACCCAGTACTTC. This encodes CASSLVNSGFETQYF. This chain connects TRBV7-2 to TRBJ2-5; TRBD2 might be the D (6 bases). The CDR3 covers 15 residues. Germline assignment: CDR1 SGHTA and CDR2 FQGNSA. V lost 1 base and J lost 5, with 14 bases in between.

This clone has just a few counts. This CDR3 is CASSLRGADNQPQHF. CDR3 DNA sequence: TGTGCCAGCAGTTTACGGGGGGCGGACAATCAGCCCCAGCATTTT. This chain connects TRBV27 to TRBJ1-5, with D perhaps TRBD1 (6 bases). The CDR3 is made up of 15 amino acids. Trimming removed 2 bases at V and 3 bases at J, with 11 bases between. Germline CDR1 MNHEY, CDR2 SMNVEV (reference sequence).

The CDR3 sequence is CAWSGESSYEQYF. For the CDR3, the DNA is TGTGCCTGGAGTGGGGAGAGCTCCTACGAGCAGTACTTC. V usage is TRBV30 and J usage is TRBJ2-7, with D possibly matching TRBD2 (5 bases). CDR3 length: 13 amino acids. Germline CDR1 is GTSNPN and CDR2 is SVGIG (reference sequence). Trimming removed 1 base at V and 0 bases at J, with 7 bases between.

The CDR3 sequence: CASSVGGRGYNEQFF. The CDR3 DNA follows: TGTGCCAGCAGCGTAGGCGGGAGGGGATACAATGAGCAGTTCTTC. This chain links TRBV9 with TRBJ2-1; 9 nucleotides agree with TRBD2. Germline V lookup: CDR1 SGDLS, CDR2 YYNGEE. This CDR3 has 15 residues. V trimming: 0 bases; J trimming: 4 bases; junction bases outside the gene matches: 2.

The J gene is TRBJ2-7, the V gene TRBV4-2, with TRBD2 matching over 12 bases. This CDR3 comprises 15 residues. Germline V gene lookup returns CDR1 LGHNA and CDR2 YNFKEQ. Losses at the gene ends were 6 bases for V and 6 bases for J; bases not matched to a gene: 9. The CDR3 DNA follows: TGTGCCAGCAGTCCCAGACTAGCGGGAGTAGGCGAGCAGTACTTC. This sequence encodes CASSPRLAGVGEQYF.

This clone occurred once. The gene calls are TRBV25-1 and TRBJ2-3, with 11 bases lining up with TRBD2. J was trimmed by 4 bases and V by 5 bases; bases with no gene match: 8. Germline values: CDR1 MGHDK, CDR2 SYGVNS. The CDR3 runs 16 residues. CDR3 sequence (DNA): TGTGCCAGCAGTCGAAGGGGTAGCGGGAGGGCAGATACGCAGTATTTT. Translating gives CASSRRGSGRADTQYF.

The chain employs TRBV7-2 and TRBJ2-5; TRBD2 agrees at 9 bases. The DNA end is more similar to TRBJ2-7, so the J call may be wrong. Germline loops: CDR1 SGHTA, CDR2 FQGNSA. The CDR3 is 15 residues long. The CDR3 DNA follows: TGTGCCAGCAGCCCTACGAGCGGGAGGATCTACGAGCAGTACTTC. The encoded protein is CASSPTSGRIYEQYF.

The DNA of the CDR3 is TGTGCCTGGATCCGGGACAGGGCGTACGAGCAGTACTTC. Protein: CAWIRDRAYEQYF. The chain uses TRBV30 and TRBJ2-7, with 9 positions matching TRBD1. After removal of 4 bases from V and 4 bases from J, the junction contained 5 bases not matched to a gene. This CDR3 is built from 13 residues. Germline V gives CDR1 GTSNPN, CDR2 SVGIG (reference sequence).

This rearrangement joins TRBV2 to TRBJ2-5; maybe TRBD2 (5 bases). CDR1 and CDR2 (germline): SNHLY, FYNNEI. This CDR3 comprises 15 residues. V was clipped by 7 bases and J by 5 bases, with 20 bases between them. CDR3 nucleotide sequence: TGTGCCAGCACCCTCAGCGGAGGAGAAGGGGAGACCCAGTACTTC. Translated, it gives CASTLSGGEGETQYF.

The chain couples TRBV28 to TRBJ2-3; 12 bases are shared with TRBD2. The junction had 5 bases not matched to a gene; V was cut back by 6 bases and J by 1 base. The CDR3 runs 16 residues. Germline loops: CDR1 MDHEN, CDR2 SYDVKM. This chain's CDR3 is CASSPRLAGGTDTQYF. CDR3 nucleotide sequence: TGTGCCAGCAGCCCTAGACTAGCGGGAGGCACAGATACGCAGTATTTT.

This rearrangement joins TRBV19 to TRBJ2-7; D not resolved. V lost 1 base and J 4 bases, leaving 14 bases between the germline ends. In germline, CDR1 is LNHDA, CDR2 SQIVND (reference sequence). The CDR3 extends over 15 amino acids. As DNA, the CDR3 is TGTGCCAGTAGTATAGGTCCGGCGGTTCCGTACGAGCAGTACTTC. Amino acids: CASSIGPAVPYEQYF.

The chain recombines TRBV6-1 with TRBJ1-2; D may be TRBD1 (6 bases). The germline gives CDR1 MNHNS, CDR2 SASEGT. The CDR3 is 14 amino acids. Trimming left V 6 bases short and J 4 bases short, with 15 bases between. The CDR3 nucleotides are TGTGCCAGCAGCCGGGACACGTCTTCCTATGGCTACACCTTC. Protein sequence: CASSRDTSSYGYTF.

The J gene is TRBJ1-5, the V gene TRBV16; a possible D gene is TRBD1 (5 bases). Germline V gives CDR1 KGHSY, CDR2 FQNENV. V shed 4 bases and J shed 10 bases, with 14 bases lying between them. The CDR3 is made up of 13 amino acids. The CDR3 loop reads CASSPQGLQPQHF. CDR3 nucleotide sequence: TGTGCCAGCAGCCCCCAGGGACTGCAACCCCAGCATTTT. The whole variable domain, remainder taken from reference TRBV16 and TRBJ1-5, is GEEVAQTPKHLVRGEGQKAKLYCAPIKGHSYVFWYQQVLKNEFKFLISFQNENVFDETGMPKERFSAKCLPNSPCSLEIQATKLEDSAVYFCASSPQGLQPQHFGDGTRLSIL.

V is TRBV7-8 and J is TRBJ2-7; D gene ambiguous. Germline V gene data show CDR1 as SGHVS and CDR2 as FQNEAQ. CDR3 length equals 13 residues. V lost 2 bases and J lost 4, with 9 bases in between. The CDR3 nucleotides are TGTGCCAGCAGCTTATGGCTAGGATACGAGCAGTACTTC. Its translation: CASSLWLGYEQYF.

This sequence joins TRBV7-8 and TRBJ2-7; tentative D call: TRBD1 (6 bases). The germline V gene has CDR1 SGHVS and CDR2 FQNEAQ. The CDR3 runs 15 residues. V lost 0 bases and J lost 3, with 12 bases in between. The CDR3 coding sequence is TGTGCCAGCAGCTTAGCGACAGGACCGCACTACGAGCAGTACTTC. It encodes CASSLATGPHYEQYF. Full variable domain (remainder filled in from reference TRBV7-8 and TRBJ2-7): GAGVSQSPRYKVAKRGQDVALRCDPISGHVSLFWYQQALGQGPEFLTYFQNEAQLDKSGLPSDRFFAERPEGSVSTLKIQRTQQEDSAVYLCASSLATGPHYEQYFGPGTRLTVT.

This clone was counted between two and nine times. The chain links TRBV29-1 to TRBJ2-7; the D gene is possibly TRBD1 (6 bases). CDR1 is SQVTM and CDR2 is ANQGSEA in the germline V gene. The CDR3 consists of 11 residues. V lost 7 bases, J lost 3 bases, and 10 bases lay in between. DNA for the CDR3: TGCAGCGCAGGGGTTGGCTACGAGCAGTACTTC. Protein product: CSAGVGYEQYF.

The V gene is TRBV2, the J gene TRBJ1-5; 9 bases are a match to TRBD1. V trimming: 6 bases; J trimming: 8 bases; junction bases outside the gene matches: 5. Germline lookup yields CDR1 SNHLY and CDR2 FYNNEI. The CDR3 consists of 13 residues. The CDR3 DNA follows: TGTGCCAGCAGCACAGGGGGCTTGAAGCCCCAGCATTTT. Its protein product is CASSTGGLKPQHF.